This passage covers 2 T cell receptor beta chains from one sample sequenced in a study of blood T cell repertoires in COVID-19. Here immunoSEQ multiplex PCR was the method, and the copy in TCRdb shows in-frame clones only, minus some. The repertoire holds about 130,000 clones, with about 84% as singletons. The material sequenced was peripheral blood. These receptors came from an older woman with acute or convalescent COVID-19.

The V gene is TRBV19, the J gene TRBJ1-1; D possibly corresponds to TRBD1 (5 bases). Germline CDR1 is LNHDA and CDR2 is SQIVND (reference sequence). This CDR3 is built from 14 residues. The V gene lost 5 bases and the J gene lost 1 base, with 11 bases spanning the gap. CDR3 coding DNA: TGTGCCAGTAGTCAGTCTAGGGGGAACACTGAAGCTTTCTTT. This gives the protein CASSQSRGNTEAFF.

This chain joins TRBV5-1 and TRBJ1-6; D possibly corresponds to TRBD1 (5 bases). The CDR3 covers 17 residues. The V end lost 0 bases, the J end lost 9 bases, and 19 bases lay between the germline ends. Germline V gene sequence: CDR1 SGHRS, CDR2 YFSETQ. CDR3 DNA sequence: TGCGCCAGCAGCTTGGTGGCGGTACGCGGAAGGGGTTCACCCCTCCACTTT. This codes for CASSLVAVRGRGSPLHF.